One sample yielded the 12 T cell receptor beta chains listed below, sequenced in a study of Graves' ophthalmopathy and Graves' hyperthyroidism. Amplification from RNA transcripts yielded the TCR beta CDR3 regions. After a first-round RT-PCR with HTBI primers, a second-round multiplex PCR was run. TCRdb reanalysed the multiplex PCR reads using MiXCR and keeps one entry per CDR3 protein. The table includes roughly 500,000 distinct CDR3 sequences, roughly an eighth detected once. Source material: blood. Receptors originate from a woman aged 25 to 39 with Graves' ophthalmopathy.

This clonotype showed up many times. V usage is TRBV7-3 and J usage is TRBJ1-2; TRBD1 matches 7 bases. Looked up from germline, CDR1 is SGHTA and CDR2 is FQGTGA. This CDR3 region has 13 residues. The V and J ends lost 4 bases and 6 bases, in that order; junction bases with no gene match: 5. In DNA, the CDR3 is TGTGCCAGCAGCTCTGACAGGGACCATGGCTACACCTTC. Translating gives CASSSDRDHGYTF. Combining the CDR3 with reference TRBV7-3 and TRBJ1-2 gives the whole variable domain GAGVSQTPSNKVTEKGKYVELRCDPISGHTALYWYRQSLGQGPEFLIYFQGTGAADDSGLPNDRFFAVRPEGSVSTLKIQRTERGDSAVYLCASSSDRDHGYTFGSGTRLTVV.

The sample holds many counts of this clonotype. V usage is TRBV2 and J usage is TRBJ1-3; the D is unclear. Looked up from germline, CDR1 is SNHLY and CDR2 is FYNNEI. CDR3 length: 13 residues. Trimming removed 6 bases from V and 1 base from J, with 7 bases in between. The CDR3 reads CASRFLSGNTIYF. CDR3 bases: TGTGCCAGCAGGTTCTTATCTGGAAACACCATATATTTT.

This clonotype was counted ten times or more. This sequence joins TRBV10-1 and TRBJ2-7; 8 bases agree with TRBD1. J was trimmed by 5 bases and V by 7 bases; bases with no gene match: 10. Germline V gene lookup returns CDR1 WNHNN and CDR2 SYGVQD (reference sequence). The CDR3 sequence is 14 residues long. CDR3 DNA sequence: TGCGCCAGCAACAAGGGGACAGGCTCTGACGAGCAGTACTTC. The encoded protein is CASNKGTGSDEQYF.

This clonotype was observed many times. The chain couples TRBV2 to TRBJ2-7; the match to TRBD2 covers 7 bases. This CDR3 has 10 residues. The V and J ends lost 6 bases and 7 bases, in that order; junction bases with no gene match: 0. Germline assignment: CDR1 SNHLY and CDR2 FYNNEI. CDR3 DNA sequence: TGTGCCAGCAGAGCGGGGGAGCAGTACTTC. Encoded protein: CASRAGEQYF.

This clonotype appeared many times. V and J are TRBV12-3 or TRBV12-4 and TRBJ1-5; 7 nucleotides align to TRBD1. The length of the CDR3 is 14 residues. The junction had 9 bases not matched to a gene; V was cut back by 6 bases and J by 7 bases. In DNA form, the CDR3 reads TGTGCCAGCAGCCGGGGAGGGGGCGGGCAGCCCCAGCATTTT. As protein: CASSRGGGGQPQHF.

This clonotype was seen many times. V is TRBV6-5 and J is TRBJ1-1; TRBD1 might be the D (6 bases). Per the germline V gene, CDR1 is MNHEY and CDR2 is SVGAGI. Trimming cost V 7 bases and J 1 base, with 13 bases left between them. The CDR3 totals 14 residues. The CDR3 DNA reads TGTGCCAGCACTCCTGGAGGGGGGAACACTGAAGCTTTCTTT. Encoded protein: CASTPGGGNTEAFF.

This clonotype was seen at least ten times. The V gene is TRBV6-1, the J gene TRBJ1-5, with TRBD1 matching 7 bases. This CDR3 contains 12 residues. The trim removed 7 bases at V and 9 bases at J, leaving 6 bases unmatched. The germline V gene encodes CDR1 MNHNS and CDR2 SASEGT. In nucleotides, the CDR3 is TGTGCCAGCAATACAGGGGATGGGCCCCAGCATTTT. It specifies CASNTGDGPQHF.

This clonotype has a count of ten or more. The chain recombines TRBV6-4 with TRBJ1-5; D remains unclear. CDR1 MRHNA and CDR2 SNTAGT come from the germline V gene. V lost 8 bases to trimming and J lost 2 bases, with 22 bases between them. This CDR3 contains 17 residues. The CDR3, as DNA: TGTGCCAGCCGAAACGACGCTGGTTCCTGGGGCAATCAGCCCCAGCATTTT. It encodes CASRNDAGSWGNQPQHF.

The table lists this clonotype with a few counts. Given a much more abundant clone one base away, this may be a read error. This sequence joins TRBV6-2 or TRBV6-3 and TRBJ2-7; possible D gene TRBD1, 6 bases. V lost 2 bases, J lost 6 bases, and 11 bases lay in between. This CDR3 region has 13 residues. Germline CDR1 is MNHEY and CDR2 is SVGEGT. CDR3 region: CASSYATGLEQYF. The CDR3 nucleotides are TGTGCCAGCAGTTACGCGACAGGCCTCGAGCAGTACTTC.

This clonotype was seen ten or more times. This chain links TRBV7-2 with TRBJ2-2; no firm D call. The CDR3 is made up of 13 amino acids. CDR1 SGHTA and CDR2 FQGNSA come from the germline V gene. Trimming left V 1 base short and J 6 bases short, with 6 bases between. As DNA, the CDR3 is TGTGCCAGCAGCTTAGAGCTGGCCGGGGAGCTGTTTTTT. Its protein product is CASSLELAGELFF.

This clonotype was seen repeatedly, ten times or more. V is TRBV27 and J is TRBJ2-2, with TRBD2 matching 13 bases. The CDR3 is 15 amino acids. V gave up 4 bases and J gave up 5 bases; unmatched junction bases: 1. Germline V gene sequence: CDR1 MNHEY, CDR2 SMNVEV (reference sequence). In DNA, the CDR3 is TGTGCCAGCAGTTGGACTAGCGGGAGAACCGGGGAGCTGTTTTTT. Amino acid sequence: CASSWTSGRTGELFF.

This clonotype was observed many times. V and J are TRBV12-3 or TRBV12-4 and TRBJ1-2; D gene ambiguous. CDR3 length: 13 residues. Trimming removed 5 bases from V and 6 bases from J, with 13 bases in between. The CDR3 coding sequence is TGTGCCAGCAGTCCCCCACTTCGTAATGGCTACACCTTC. Its translation: CASSPPLRNGYTF.